The subject of this entry is one T cell receptor beta chain. There is no known antigen for this receptor. Per-base quality was not reported, and no clone a single base away is much larger than it. To prepare the library, the immunoSEQ multiplex PCR assay was applied. For the multiplex PCR, a mixture combining 60 forward primers for TCR Vbeta segments and 13 reverse primers for TCR Jbeta segments was used. The CDR3 region of rearranged TCR beta genes was amplified from genomic DNA with a multiplex PCR assay. On the Illumina HiSeq System, the amplified TCR beta libraries were sequenced as 87-base-pair reads. On the authors' methods: A later analysis counted tens of millions of unique TCR beta chains across the 650 to 800 repertoires, and about 10 million of these chains were shared by at least two donors. A nearest-neighbor algorithm error-corrected the raw reads and collapsed the reads into unique sequences, merging closely related sequences to remove PCR and sequencing errors. Alignment of CDR3 sequences to IMGT reference sequences was used to assign V, D and J gene segments. For a sequence to be retained, a match of at least six nucleotides to both a V gene segment and a J gene segment was required. Rearrangements were classified as productive when the CDR3 lacked stop codons and remained in frame with V and J, and all other rearrangements were classified as non-productive. CDR3 was defined according to IMGT convention as the region running from the second conserved V-encoded cysteine to the conserved J-encoded phenylalanine. Sequences without an unambiguous match to a single V gene segment were excluded from the earlier analysis of 450 to 750 of the donors. An earlier analysis of under 750 of the donors called V segments functional above 56.7% productive rearrangements and segregating when the between-donor standard deviation exceeded 5%. To diagnose cytomegalovirus status from the catalog of TCR beta chain sequences, a statistical classification framework was built. In a later analysis, V and J genes were assigned by comparing TCR nucleotide sequences against IMGT/GENE-DB human TR gene sequences. A later analysis assigned CDR3 sequences and most-parsimonious VDJ recombination scenarios with the TCRdist pipeline. A later analysis defined each TCR beta chain by its CDR3 amino acid sequence plus V-gene family, and excluded reads lacking a unique V-gene family. To address suspected cross-contamination and a sequencing artifact, a later analysis removed a few hundred highly shared, low-generation-probability nucleotide sequences. For each public chain, a later analysis derived a clonal expansion index from normalized ranks of inferred template counts within each repertoire. Generation probabilities in a later analysis came from a VDJ recombination model fitted to out-of-frame rearrangements, and those results were checked against IGoR. In a later analysis, hypergeometric tests were used to score TCR-TCR, TCR-HLA and TCR-CMV co-occurrence, with a repertoire-size bias correction applied to TCR pairs. A later analysis estimated false discovery rates by permuting HLA or CMV assignments 20 times. In a later analysis, co-occurring TCRs were grouped using DBSCAN, with TCRdist sequence similarity added in when clustering inside HLA-allele-positive subsets. Co-occurrence clustering excluded repertoires with fewer than 30,000 or more than 120,000 public chains, plus five with anomalous nucleotide sharing. In TCRdb, the immuneACCESS table is reduced to in-frame sequences with V and J assigned. These tables do not hold every clone; where another copy was compared, an unresolved V gene accounts for under half, and the others remain unexplained. V, J and clone size derive from that table, while D and trimming were established from the DNA sequence. Here the sample has 150,000 or so clones; 75% occur a single time. The ten largest clones capture around 7% of the sample.

The CDR1 and CDR2 encoded by the germline V gene are MDHEN and SYDVKM. V sheds 1 base and J sheds 8 bases, leaving 14 bases between their ends. Measured from the cysteine to the phenylalanine, the CDR3 is 15 residues long. Left in the record is the CDR3 DNA by itself, 45 bases read in frame from the first base. The cohort comprised 666 healthy bone marrow donors. At the time of sampling, every cohort member was nominally healthy, though immune exposures that went unrecorded were likely present. The donor tested CMV seronegative and was one of the 352 seronegative cohort members. Each donor provided a peripheral blood sample, and peripheral blood mononuclear cells were used for TCR beta sequencing. Genomic DNA was extracted from the blood cell samples with the Qiagen DNeasy Blood Extraction Kit. The data originate from a study of cytomegalovirus exposure and HLA in healthy donors (dated by TCRdb to about 2017). Regarding the study in general: An earlier analysis of some 500 of the donors reported about 290 Gb of sequence data and 117 million unique TCR beta sequences from 150 million to 200 million T cells. On average, 235,054 unique TCR beta nucleotide sequences were sequenced per donor among 398 genotyped donors of the cohort, with approximately 18% of those sequences being non-productive. In a later genetic analysis, genome-wide SNP genotypes for 398 of the 666 donors were used, and that subset was treated as a discovery cohort. To decide whether each TCR beta V gene segment behaved as functional or pseudogenic, an earlier analysis of approximately 590 of the donors relied on high-throughput TCR beta sequencing. HLA typing covered class I and class II loci at four-digit resolution. Donor age, sex, ethnicity and CMV serostatus were compiled together with the repertoire data. An early release covering around 630 HLA-typed donors comprised roughly 300 gigabases of sequencing data and approximately 85 million unique TCR sequences. The aim of the study was to test whether cataloging public T cell receptors could identify signatures of past pathogen exposure. The number of donors typed differed by locus, with about 629-630 for A, B, C, DRB1 and DQB1, roughly 520 for DQA1, 606 for DPA1, and over 400 for DPB1. To predict cytomegalovirus infection status, the study brought together high-throughput TCR immunosequencing, statistical association of individual TCRs with disease status, and machine learning. In the later analysis, no new phenotypic data were used to find candidate immune exposures; instead, reliance was placed on TCR beta sequences and their occurrence across donors. Roughly 5 DR-DQ haplotypes were handled as single units for association and clustering, since linkage in the cohort was strong. The genetic ancestry cluster associated with self-reported Caucasian donors included 80% to 90% of the 398 genotyped donors. Besides the first cohort of approximately 710 subjects, a separate validation cohort made up of 120 different subjects was used. The T cell repertoires of some 700 subjects were profiled by immunosequencing and related to cytomegalovirus serostatus. Every discovery cohort repertoire had been produced on one sequencing platform. To study patterns of TCR occurrence, a later analysis re-analyzed previously published TCR beta repertoires from hundreds of donors and added high-resolution HLA genotyping. The full study reports these points: The sequencing pipeline was judged likely to have produced a cluster of highly shared sequence variants as a technical artifact. When HLA alleles, especially DR and DQ, strongly co-occurred, TCR associations were difficult to assign to individual alleles. Linkage disequilibrium might explain the correlated functional status among segregating V segments, but an unknown experimental factor could not be excluded. Roughly 17 rarely observed V segments, including chromosome 9 orphons, were excluded from the earlier analysis of about 610 of the donors because counts were too low. An association between a missense DCLRE1C variant and V-gene and J-gene trimming of TCR beta chains was found in a later genetic analysis and replicated in an independent cohort. In both the original and validation cohorts, the classifier was reported to diagnose cytomegalovirus status with high specificity and sensitivity. The presence/absence analyses assumed that sequencing depth was roughly uniform across donors, and that assumption may not be true. Some IMGT-functional V segments, including TRBV6-2 and TRBV6-3, could not be distinguished by the 87-base-pair reads and were therefore excluded. The cohort was sequenced for TCR beta chains only, and without alpha or paired-chain data the features that could be detected were limited. In an earlier analysis of more than 450 of the donors, most TCR beta V segments were observed in productive rearrangements about 90% or about 30% of the time, broadly matching IMGT annotations. In a later analysis, some 17,000 TCR beta sequences were associated with specific HLA alleles at a false discovery rate of 0.05. According to a later analysis, most CMV-associated TCR beta chains appeared to be HLA-restricted, and the HLA associations seemed to be driven largely by CMV exposure. Compared with equally common non-associated chains, HLA-associated TCR beta chains in a later analysis were more clonally expanded and had lower generation probabilities. It was suggested by the authors that the approach could potentially be generalized to other disease states and immunological phenotypes. In vitro tests confirmed that a few of the cytomegalovirus-associated TCR beta chains recognize cytomegalovirus antigens. Because HLA typing was missing for some donors at each locus, association tests included only the typed subset. For the cohort, immune exposure information was limited to CMV serostatus. Most TCR sequences were seen in very few donors, while some public TCRs were found in many individuals. According to a later analysis, parvovirus B19, influenza, CMV and Epstein-Barr virus appeared linked to several top co-occurrence clusters. According to a later genetic analysis, donors in an Asian-associated ancestry cluster had fewer N-insertions in productive TCRs than the approximately 710-donor mean. In the study, about 150 TCR beta chains were listed as associated with cytomegalovirus. A further reported finding was that TCR beta sequences accurately predicted the HLA-A and HLA-B alleles for most subjects in the first cohort. In a later analysis, TCR association rates were found to vary across HLA loci, with the most associated TCRs seen for DRB1 alleles and the fewest for HLA-C alleles.

The source of this sequence is a man aged 25-40 years in good health and CMV-seronegative. The sample consisted of PBMCs. The V and J segments used are TRBV28 and TRBJ1-4; the D gene is possibly TRBD1, with 6 bases matching. The CDR3 protein: CASSLSTGHDEKLFF. The base sequence is TGTGCCAGCAGTTTATCGACAGGACACGACGAAAAACTGTTTTTT.